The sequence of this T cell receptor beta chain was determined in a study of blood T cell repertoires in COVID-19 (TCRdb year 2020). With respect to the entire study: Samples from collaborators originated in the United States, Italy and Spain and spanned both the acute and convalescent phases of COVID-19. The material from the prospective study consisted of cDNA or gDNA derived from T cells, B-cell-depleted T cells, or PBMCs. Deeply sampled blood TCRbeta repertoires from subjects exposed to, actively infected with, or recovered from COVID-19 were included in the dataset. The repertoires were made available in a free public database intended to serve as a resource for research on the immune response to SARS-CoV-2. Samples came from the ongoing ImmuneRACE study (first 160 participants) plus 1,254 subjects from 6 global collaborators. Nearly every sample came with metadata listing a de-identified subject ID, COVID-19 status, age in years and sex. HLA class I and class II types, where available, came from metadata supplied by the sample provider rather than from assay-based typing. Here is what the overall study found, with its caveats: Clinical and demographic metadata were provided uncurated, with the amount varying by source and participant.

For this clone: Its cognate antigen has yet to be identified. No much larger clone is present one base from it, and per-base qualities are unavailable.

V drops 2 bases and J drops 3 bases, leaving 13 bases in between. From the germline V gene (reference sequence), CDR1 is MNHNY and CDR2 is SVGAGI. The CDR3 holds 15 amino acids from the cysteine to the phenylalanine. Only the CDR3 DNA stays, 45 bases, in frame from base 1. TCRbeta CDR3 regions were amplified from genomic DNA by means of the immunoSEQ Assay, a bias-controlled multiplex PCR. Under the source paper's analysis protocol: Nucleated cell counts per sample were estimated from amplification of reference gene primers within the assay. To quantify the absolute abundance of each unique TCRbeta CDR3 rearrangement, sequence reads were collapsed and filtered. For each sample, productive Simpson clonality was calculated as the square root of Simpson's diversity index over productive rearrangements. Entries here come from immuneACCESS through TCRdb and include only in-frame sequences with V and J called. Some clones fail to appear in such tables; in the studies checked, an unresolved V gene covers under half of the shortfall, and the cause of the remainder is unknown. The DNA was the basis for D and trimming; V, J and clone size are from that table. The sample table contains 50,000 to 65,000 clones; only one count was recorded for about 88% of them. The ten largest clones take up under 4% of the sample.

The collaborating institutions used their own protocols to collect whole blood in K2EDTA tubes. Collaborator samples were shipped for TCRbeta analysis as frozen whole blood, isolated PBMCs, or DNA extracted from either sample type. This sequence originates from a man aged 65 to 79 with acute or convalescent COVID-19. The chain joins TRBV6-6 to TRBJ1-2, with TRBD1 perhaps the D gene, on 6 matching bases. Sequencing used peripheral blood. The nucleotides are TGTGCCAGCAGTTACCCTAACAGGGTAGACTATGGCTACACCTTC. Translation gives CASSYPNRVDYGYTF.